The rows below give T cell receptor beta chains drawn from one sample of a study of blood T cell repertoires in COVID-19. Here immunoSEQ multiplex PCR was the method, and the copy in TCRdb shows in-frame clones only, minus some. The profile covers 200,000 to 250,000 clones, with around four fifths appearing a single time and around 6.5% taken by the ten largest. The sample was peripheral blood. The receptors were gathered from a woman aged 55-70 years with active or convalescent COVID-19. Both conserved end residues are part of each CDR3. A D gene is named only where the DNA matches it firmly. Where a row states a size, it is once, few, many or the class of an expanded clone; other rows omit it.

>TRBV11-3|TRBJ2-3|NA|TRBD2
CASSHSGTSRYF
TGTGCCAGCAGCCACTCCGGGACTAGCAGGTATTTT
>TRBV28|TRBJ2-3|once|NA
CASSVAADTQYF
TGTGCCAGCAGTGTAGCTGCAGATACGCAGTATTTT
>TRBV6-1|TRBJ2-1|NA|NA
CASSVYEASSYNEQFF
TGTGCCAGCAGTGTTTACGAGGCGAGCTCCTACAATGAGCAGTTCTTC
>TRBV9|TRBJ1-4|NA|NA
CASSRNLEARNEKLFF
TGTGCCAGCAGCAGAAATCTAGAGGCGCGAAATGAAAAACTGTTTTTT
>TRBV6-5|TRBJ2-7|NA|NA
CASSLSPGGGDYEQYF
TGTGCCAGCAGTTTGTCGCCTGGCGGGGGCGACTACGAGCAGTACTTC
>TRBV7-2|TRBJ2-5|NA|NA
CASSLSQGQETQYF
TGTGCCAGCAGCCTTAGTCAGGGGCAAGAGACCCAGTACTTC
>TRBV19|TRBJ1-4|few|TRBD1
CASSSGTAATNEKLFF
TGTGCCAGTAGTTCCGGGACAGCCGCAACTAATGAAAAACTGTTTTTT
>TRBV4-1|TRBJ1-1|once|NA
CASSQVRSSEAFF
TGCGCCAGCAGCCAAGTGCGGAGTTCTGAAGCTTTCTTT
>TRBV25-1|TRBJ1-5|NA|TRBD1
CASSATGGGNQPQHF
TGTGCCAGCAGTGCTACAGGGGGCGGGAATCAGCCCCAGCATTTT
>TRBV5-1|TRBJ1-2|NA|NA
CASSPTLGQGNGYTF
TGCGCCAGCAGCCCCACACTTGGGCAGGGGAATGGCTACACCTTC
>TRBV28|TRBJ2-2|NA|NA
CAGGAANTGELFF
TGTGCCGGGGGCGCCGCGAACACCGGGGAGCTGTTTTTT
>TRBV7-8|TRBJ2-1|NA|NA
CASSPRVGGAYNEQFF
TGTGCCAGCAGCCCCAGGGTTGGGGGCGCCTACAATGAGCAGTTCTTC
>TRBV12-3/TRBV12-4|TRBJ2-3|NA|NA
CASSFTDTQYF
TGTGCCAGCAGCTTCACAGATACGCAGTATTTT
>TRBV29-1|TRBJ1-1|NA|TRBD1
CSVSTGGITEAFF
TGCAGCGTTTCCACAGGGGGCATTACTGAAGCTTTCTTT
>TRBV24-1|TRBJ2-3|NA|TRBD2
CATSDLWSGGSTDTQYF
TGTGCCACCAGTGATTTATGGAGCGGGGGAAGCACAGATACGCAGTATTTT
>TRBV11-2|TRBJ1-3|NA|NA
CASSFTGRGSGNTIYF
TGTGCCAGCAGCTTTACAGGGCGAGGCTCTGGAAACACCATATATTTT
>TRBV7-2|TRBJ2-5|NA|TRBD1
CASSPGQGEETQYF
TGTGCCAGCAGCCCGGGACAGGGGGAAGAGACCCAGTACTTC
>TRBV7-9|TRBJ1-4|NA|NA
CASSPSGGLGEKLFF
TGTGCCAGCAGCCCTTCGGGGGGCCTAGGTGAAAAACTGTTTTTT
>TRBV6-6|TRBJ1-3|NA|NA
CASSPQNSGNTIYF
TGTGCCAGCAGCCCACAGAACTCTGGAAACACCATATATTTT
>TRBV30|TRBJ1-2|NA|TRBD1
CAWSETGAVSYGYTF
TGTGCCTGGAGTGAAACAGGGGCCGTTTCCTATGGCTACACCTTC
>TRBV30|TRBJ1-3|NA|NA
CAWSVRWGNTIYF
TGTGCCTGGAGTGTACGTTGGGGCAACACCATATATTTT
>TRBV5-4|TRBJ2-1|few|NA
CASSLATRINEQFF
TGTGCCAGCAGCCTGGCGACTAGAATCAATGAGCAGTTCTTC